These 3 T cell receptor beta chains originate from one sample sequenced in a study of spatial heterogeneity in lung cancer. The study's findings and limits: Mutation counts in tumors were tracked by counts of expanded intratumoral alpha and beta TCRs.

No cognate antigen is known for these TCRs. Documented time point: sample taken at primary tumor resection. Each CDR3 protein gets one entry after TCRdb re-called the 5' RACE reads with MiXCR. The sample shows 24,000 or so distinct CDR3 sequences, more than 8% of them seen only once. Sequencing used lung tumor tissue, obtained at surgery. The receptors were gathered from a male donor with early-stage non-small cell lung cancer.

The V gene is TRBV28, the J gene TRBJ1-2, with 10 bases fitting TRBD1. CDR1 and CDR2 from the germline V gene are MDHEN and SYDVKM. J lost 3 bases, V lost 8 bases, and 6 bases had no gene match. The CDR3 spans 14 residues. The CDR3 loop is CASGQGVNHYGYTF. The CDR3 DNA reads TGTGCCAGCGGACAGGGGGTGAATCACTATGGCTACACCTTC.

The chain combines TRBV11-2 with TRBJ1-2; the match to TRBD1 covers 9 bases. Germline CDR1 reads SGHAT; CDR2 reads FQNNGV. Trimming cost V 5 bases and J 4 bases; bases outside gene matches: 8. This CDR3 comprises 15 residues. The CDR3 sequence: CASSPTTGGSYGYTF. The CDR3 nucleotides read TGTGCCAGCAGCCCTACGACAGGGGGTAGCTATGGCTACACCTTC.

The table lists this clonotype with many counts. CDR3 protein: CASSLELRADTQYF. The CDR3 DNA follows: TGTGCCAGCAGCTTAGAGTTACGGGCAGATACGCAGTATTTT. V is TRBV7-8 and J is TRBJ2-3; the D is unclear. The CDR3 runs 14 residues. Trimming stripped 1 base from V and 4 bases from J, with 9 bases between. CDR1 is SGHVS and CDR2 is FQNEAQ in the germline V gene.